One TCR beta chain is described in this entry. This sample is part of a study of spatial heterogeneity in lung cancer. TCRdb reprocessed the 5' RACE reads with MiXCR, giving one entry per CDR3 protein. The sample shows fewer than 55,000 distinct CDR3 sequences, more than 6.5% of them seen only once. The time point is: blood at routine non-recurrence follow-up after resection. Tumor, nontumor lung or frozen PBMC supplied whole RNA, sequenced without sorting. The V gene's germline CDR1 is MNHEY and CDR2 SVGAGI. The CDR3 is made up of 14 amino acids. The V gene end was trimmed by 6 bases and the J gene end by 9 bases; junction bases not matched to a gene: 8.

This receptor was taken from a female donor with early-stage non-small cell lung cancer. The chain employs TRBV6-5 and TRBJ1-5; 10 bases agree with TRBD1. The source was PBMCs, collected at follow-up. The CDR3: CASRPDRGLGPQHF. For the CDR3, the DNA is TGTGCCAGCAGACCCGACAGGGGGCTTGGGCCCCAGCATTTT.